The 32 T cell receptor beta chains below all came from one sample that was sequenced in a study of T cell responses to AZD1222 COVID-19 vaccine. The protocol was immunoSEQ multiplex PCR, while the TCRdb copy is restricted to in-frame clones and leaves out a portion. Among 150,000 to 160,000 clones listed, approximately 90% were seen once. Source: peripheral blood, taken on day 0 of AZD1222 vaccination. These receptor sequences come from an adult in good health.

This sequence joins TRBV7-9 and TRBJ1-3; D remains ambiguous. This CDR3 has 15 amino acids. In germline, CDR1 is SEHNR, CDR2 FQNEAQ (reference sequence). V was cut by 5 bases and J by 0 bases, with 11 bases left in between. Here the CDR3 reads CASSPSLDSGNTIYF. CDR3 in DNA: TGTGCCAGCAGCCCAAGCCTAGACTCTGGAAACACCATATATTTT.

V is TRBV27 and J is TRBJ1-6, with D possibly TRBD1 on 6 matching bases. Trimming took off 5 bases at V and 5 bases at J, with 16 bases between the two ends. Germline values: CDR1 MNHEY, CDR2 SMNVEV (reference sequence). The CDR3 sequence is 16 residues long. The CDR3 nucleotides read TGTGCCAGCAGTGACTACCGGGACACCCATAATTCACCCCTCCACTTT. Encoded protein: CASSDYRDTHNSPLHF.

The chain uses TRBV7-8 and TRBJ2-1; D unresolved. The CDR3 sequence is 12 residues long. Between the trimmed V and J ends, which lost 5 bases and 8 bases, there was a span of 10 bases. Germline CDR1 and CDR2: SGHVS and FQNEAQ. CDR3 nucleotide sequence: TGTGCCAGCAGCCCGCCCAGGCATGAGCAGTTCTTC. It encodes CASSPPRHEQFF.

The V call is TRBV10-3, the J call TRBJ2-1; TRBD2 agrees at 9 bases. In germline, CDR1 is ENHRY, CDR2 SYGVKD. With V trimmed by 8 bases and J by 9 bases, 11 bases remained unmatched. CDR3 length equals 14 residues. DNA for the CDR3: TGTGCCATCGCCCTAGGGAGCGGGAGGCTTGAGCAGTTCTTC. It codes for CAIALGSGRLEQFF.

The chain carries TRBV24-1 and TRBJ2-3, with D possibly TRBD2 on 6 matching bases. Germline-derived CDR1 and CDR2 are KGHDR and SFDVKD. The CDR3 has 14 amino acids. V was pared by 8 bases and J by 4 bases, with 15 bases between. The CDR3 nucleotides are TGTGCCACCAATAAGACGGGGGTCGCAGATACGCAGTATTTT. It encodes CATNKTGVADTQYF.

The rearrangement joins TRBV24-1 to TRBJ2-7; weak D call: TRBD1 (6 bases). The CDR3 spans 13 residues. The ends were cut back, 1 base at V and 9 bases at J, with 12 bases in the middle. In germline, CDR1 is KGHDR, CDR2 SFDVKD. DNA for the CDR3: TGTGCCACCAGTGATTTCTCCAGGGGTTGGCAGTACTTC. Its translation is CATSDFSRGWQYF.

This clone appeared a single time. The chain joins TRBV28 to TRBJ2-3, with D possibly matching TRBD1 (7 bases). Trimming removed 3 bases at V and 4 bases at J, with 29 bases between. The CDR3 runs to 20 residues. Per the germline V gene, CDR1 is MDHEN and CDR2 is SYDVKM. CDR3 in amino acids: CASSFPSAPGQEGRADTQYF. The CDR3 DNA follows: TGTGCCAGCAGTTTTCCATCGGCCCCCGGACAGGAGGGGCGCGCAGATACGCAGTATTTT.

The J gene is TRBJ2-7, the V gene TRBV6-5; TRBD1 is a possible D gene (5 bases). This CDR3 has 13 residues. CDR1 is MNHEY, CDR2 SVGAGI, per germline. V lost 6 bases, J lost 1 base, and 10 bases lay in between. The CDR3: CASRQAGSYEQYF. The CDR3 coding sequence is TGTGCCAGCAGGCAAGCAGGGTCCTACGAGCAGTACTTC.

This clone came up once. J is TRBJ2-4 and V is TRBV18; the match to TRBD1 covers 9 bases. The CDR3 spans 15 residues. Germline CDR1 KGHSH, CDR2 LQKENI. The trim removed 4 bases at V and 6 bases at J, leaving 7 bases unmatched. CDR3 protein: CASSLHPGQGNIQYF. The CDR3 bases are TGTGCCAGCTCACTGCACCCGGGACAGGGAAACATTCAGTACTTC.

This chain uses TRBV18 with TRBJ1-2; D ambiguous. CDR1 is KGHSH, CDR2 LQKENI, per germline. The CDR3 runs to 14 residues. Trimming stripped 3 bases from V and 4 bases from J, with 12 bases between. The CDR3 sequence is CASSPRDGGYGYTF. In DNA form, the CDR3 reads TGTGCCAGCTCACCGCGTGACGGCGGCTATGGCTACACCTTC.

The rearrangement links TRBV6-5 to TRBJ1-2; 11 bases line up with TRBD1. Germline V gene sequence: CDR1 MNHEY, CDR2 SVGAGI. Germline trimming cut 2 bases from V and 5 bases from J; bases unmatched to any gene: 4. This CDR3 region has 15 residues. The CDR3 DNA reads as TGTGCCAGCAGTTACCTCGGGACAGGGGGATATGGCTACACCTTC. It translates to CASSYLGTGGYGYTF.

The chain uses TRBV5-1 and TRBJ1-2, with D possibly TRBD1 on 6 matching bases. Germline assignment: CDR1 SGHRS and CDR2 YFSETQ. The CDR3 covers 18 residues. V shed 4 bases and J shed 4 bases, with 26 bases lying between them. The CDR3 reads CASSPFQGSNVPVYGYTF. The CDR3 DNA reads as TGCGCCAGCAGCCCCTTTCAGGGGTCTAATGTCCCTGTCTATGGCTACACCTTC.

The V and J genes are TRBV6-4 and TRBJ1-5; D unresolved. V was shortened by 4 bases and J by 0 bases, with 4 bases between the two germline ends. The germline CDR1 and CDR2 sequences are MRHNA and SNTAGT. The CDR3 runs 13 residues. CDR3 sequence (DNA): TGTGCCAGCAGTGCTGATAGCAATCAGCCCCAGCATTTT. Its protein product is CASSADSNQPQHF.

The rearrangement uses TRBV7-9 and TRBJ2-1; no firm D call. Germline CDR1 reads SEHNR; CDR2 reads FQNEAQ (reference sequence). V lost 2 bases and J 2 bases, leaving 22 bases between the germline ends. This CDR3 has 19 residues. Written as DNA, the CDR3 is TGTGCCAGCAGCTTATCCTTCACAGAACTGCCACCGACCTACAATGAGCAGTTCTTC. Protein: CASSLSFTELPPTYNEQFF. Full variable domain (remainder filled in from reference TRBV7-9 and TRBJ2-1): DTGVSQNPRHKITKRGQNVTFRCDPISEHNRLYWYRQTLGQGPEFLTYFQNEAQLEKSRLLSDRFSAERPKGSFSTLEIQRTEQGDSAMYLCASSLSFTELPPTYNEQFFGPGTRLTVL.

The genes are TRBV18 and TRBJ1-1, with D possibly being TRBD1 (6 bases). Germline lookup yields CDR1 KGHSH and CDR2 LQKENI. V was clipped by 3 bases and J by 3 bases, with 11 bases between them. This CDR3 has 14 amino acids. The CDR3 sequence: CASSPAGEHTEAFF. Here the CDR3 DNA reads TGTGCCAGCTCACCGGCAGGGGAGCACACTGAAGCTTTCTTT. Filled out from reference TRBV18 and TRBJ1-1, the complete variable domain reads NAGVMQNPRHLVRRRGQEARLRCSPMKGHSHVYWYRQLPEEGLKFMVYLQKENIIDESGMPKERFSAEFPKEGPSILRIQQVVRGDSAAYFCASSPAGEHTEAFFGQGTRLTVV.

The genes are TRBV7-9 and TRBJ2-2; 8 nucleotides agree with TRBD2. The CDR3 sequence is 16 residues long. Germline lookup yields CDR1 SEHNR and CDR2 FQNEAQ (reference sequence). Trimming at V came to 2 bases and at J to 0 bases, leaving 2 bases not matched to a gene. This CDR3 reads CASSLSSGPNTGELFF. The CDR3 nucleotides read TGTGCCAGCAGCTTATCTAGCGGGCCGAACACCGGGGAGCTGTTTTTT.

The count of this clone is one. This chain's CDR3 is CASSLQENSPLHF. DNA for the CDR3: TGTGCCAGCAGTTTACAGGAAAATTCACCCCTCCACTTT. J is TRBJ1-6 and V is TRBV12-3 or TRBV12-4; D not resolved. The CDR3 extends over 13 amino acids. Trimming shortened V by 2 bases and J by 7 bases, and 6 bases separated the two germline ends.

A single count supports this clone. The genes are TRBV6-5 and TRBJ1-3; D is unresolved. The CDR3 spans 12 residues. The ends were cut back, 6 bases at V and 4 bases at J, with 7 bases in the middle. Germline V CDR1 and CDR2: MNHEY, SVGAGI. The CDR3 DNA reads as TGTGCCAGCAGGCAAAGGGGAAACACCATATATTTT. It codes for CASRQRGNTIYF.

The V call is TRBV7-6, the J call TRBJ2-7, with D uncertain. Germline V gene lookup returns CDR1 SGHVS and CDR2 FNYEAQ. V lost 5 bases, J lost 2 bases, and 19 bases lay in between. This CDR3 has 16 amino acids. The CDR3: CASSPHLLGSTYEQYF. DNA of the CDR3: TGTGCCAGCAGCCCGCATTTATTAGGGTCTACCTACGAGCAGTACTTC.

The chain employs TRBV28 and TRBJ2-1; D perhaps matches TRBD2 (5 bases). The CDR3 length is 15 residues. Germline lookup yields CDR1 MDHEN and CDR2 SYDVKM. The V end was cut by 1 base, the J end by 7 bases, with 14 bases between. CDR3 sequence: CASSLLDGNRNEQFF. The CDR3 DNA sequence: TGTGCCAGCAGTTTATTGGACGGGAATCGTAATGAGCAGTTCTTC.

This clone was detected a few times. This sample includes further DNA sequences coding for the same CDR3. The chain joins TRBV11-1 to TRBJ2-7; TRBD1 matches at 9 bases. The junction had 7 bases not matched to a gene; V was cut back by 5 bases and J by 2 bases. The CDR3 contains 15 residues. The V gene's germline CDR1 is SGHAT and CDR2 FQDESV (reference sequence). CDR3 protein: CASSRGTGKTYEQYF. CDR3 bases: TGTGCCAGCAGCCGGGGGACAGGGAAAACCTACGAGCAGTACTTC.

The J gene is TRBJ2-7, the V gene TRBV27; the match to TRBD1 covers 7 bases. The CDR3 has 14 amino acids. Trimming at V came to 3 bases and at J to 2 bases, leaving 4 bases not matched to a gene. Germline CDR1 and CDR2: MNHEY and SMNVEV (reference sequence). The CDR3 sequence is CASSLRGGPYEQYF. CDR3 nucleotide sequence: TGTGCCAGCAGTTTGCGAGGGGGCCCCTACGAGCAGTACTTC.

This clone was detected only once. This chain links TRBV28 with TRBJ2-2; TRBD2 matches 8 bases. CDR1 is MDHEN, CDR2 SYDVKM, per germline. The CDR3 consists of 15 residues. J lost 3 bases, V lost 6 bases, and 6 bases had no gene match. CDR3 sequence: CASSQTSEYTGELFF. The DNA for the CDR3 is TGTGCCAGCAGCCAGACTAGCGAGTACACCGGGGAGCTGTTTTTT. The complete variable domain, with remaining parts taken from reference TRBV28 and TRBJ2-2, reads DVKVTQSSRYLVKRTGEKVFLECVQDMDHENMFWYRQDPGLGLRLIYFSYDVKMKEKGDIPEGYSVSREKKERFSLILESASTNQTSMYLCASSQTSEYTGELFFGEGSRLTVL.

The table lists this clone with a count of one. The chain carries TRBV5-3 and TRBJ1-6; D not certain. TRBV5-3 is an ORF; its function is uncertain. The CDR3 runs 14 residues. The V end was cut by 1 base, the J end by 3 bases, with 5 bases between. CDR3 DNA sequence: TGTGCCAGAAGCTTGACGGACTATAATTCACCCCTCCACTTT. This encodes CARSLTDYNSPLHF.

This chain connects TRBV6-2 or TRBV6-3 to TRBJ1-2, with unresolved D. Trimming removed 0 bases from V and 3 bases from J, with 14 bases in between. CDR1 is MNHEY and CDR2 is SVGEGT in the germline V gene. This CDR3 is built from 16 residues. The chain's CDR3 is CASSYSLRRVYYGYTF. In DNA, the CDR3 is TGTGCCAGCAGTTACTCGCTCCGGCGGGTGTACTATGGCTACACCTTC.

The chain couples TRBV7-6 to TRBJ2-1, with TRBD2 identical over 13 bases. Trimming took 1 base from V and 4 from J; bases not matched to a gene: 10. Germline assignment: CDR1 SGHVS and CDR2 FNYEAQ. The CDR3 runs to 19 residues. CDR3 nucleotide sequence: TGTGCCAGCAGCTTAGAGGGACTAGCGGGAAGGCCGGGATACAATGAGCAGTTCTTC. Its protein product is CASSLEGLAGRPGYNEQFF.

The rearrangement links TRBV28 to TRBJ1-2, with 7 bases aligning to TRBD1. This CDR3 spans 13 amino acids. Germline V gene lookup returns CDR1 MDHEN and CDR2 SYDVKM. The V and J ends lost 2 bases and 7 bases, in that order; junction bases with no gene match: 4. This CDR3 reads CASSLPDRAGYTF. The CDR3 coding sequence is TGTGCCAGCAGTTTACCCGACAGGGCTGGCTACACCTTC.

This clone has a single count. The chain joins TRBV5-4 to TRBJ1-2; 10 bases match TRBD1. The CDR3 totals 16 residues. The germline CDR1 and CDR2 sequences are SGHNT and YYREEE (reference sequence). V shed 2 bases and J 8 bases; nucleotides not matched to a gene: 12. CDR3 protein: CASSFGSLGTGEGYTF. Here the CDR3 DNA reads TGTGCCAGCAGCTTTGGCAGTCTTGGGACAGGGGAGGGCTACACCTTC.

This sequence joins TRBV11-2 and TRBJ2-7; 9 positions match TRBD2. Looked up from germline, CDR1 is SGHAT and CDR2 is FQNNGV. The ends lost 1 base at V and 4 bases at J; junction bases unmatched: 5. This CDR3 region has 15 residues. The CDR3 here is CASSLARLAEYEQYF. In DNA, the CDR3 is TGTGCCAGCAGCTTAGCCAGACTAGCGGAGTACGAGCAGTACTTC.

The chain combines TRBV6-2 or TRBV6-3 with TRBJ2-3; TRBD2 might be the D (6 bases). This CDR3 comprises 14 residues. V was cut by 3 bases and J by 4 bases, with 11 bases left in between. Germline V gene lookup returns CDR1 MNHEY and CDR2 SVGEGT. Written as DNA, the CDR3 is TGTGCCAGCAGTTATACGGGAGAGTCAGATACGCAGTATTTT. As protein: CASSYTGESDTQYF.

In its sample, this clone was seen a few times. The chain couples TRBV4-1 to TRBJ1-3; 8 bases line up with TRBD1. This CDR3 region has 14 residues. CDR1 is MGHRA, CDR2 YSYEKL, per germline. After removal of 5 bases from V and 3 bases from J, the junction contained 3 bases not matched to a gene. This CDR3 is CASSNRGNGNTIYF. The CDR3 bases are TGCGCCAGCAGCAACAGGGGGAATGGAAACACCATATATTTT.

The rearrangement uses TRBV5-4 and TRBJ1-2; 8 bases map to TRBD1. The CDR3 is 15 residues long. V lost 4 bases and J lost 0; bases outside the gene matches: 5. Looked up from germline, CDR1 is SGHNT and CDR2 is YYREEE (reference sequence). The CDR3 loop is CASSPRTGTNYGYTF. CDR3 DNA sequence: TGTGCCAGCAGCCCTCGGACAGGGACTAACTATGGCTACACCTTC. Complete variable domain (other parts from reference TRBV5-4 and TRBJ1-2): ETGVTQSPTHLIKTRGQQVTLRCSSQSGHNTVSWYQQALGQGPQFIFQYYREEENGRGNFPPRFSGLQFPNYSSELNVNALELDDSALYLCASSPRTGTNYGYTFGSGTRLTVV.